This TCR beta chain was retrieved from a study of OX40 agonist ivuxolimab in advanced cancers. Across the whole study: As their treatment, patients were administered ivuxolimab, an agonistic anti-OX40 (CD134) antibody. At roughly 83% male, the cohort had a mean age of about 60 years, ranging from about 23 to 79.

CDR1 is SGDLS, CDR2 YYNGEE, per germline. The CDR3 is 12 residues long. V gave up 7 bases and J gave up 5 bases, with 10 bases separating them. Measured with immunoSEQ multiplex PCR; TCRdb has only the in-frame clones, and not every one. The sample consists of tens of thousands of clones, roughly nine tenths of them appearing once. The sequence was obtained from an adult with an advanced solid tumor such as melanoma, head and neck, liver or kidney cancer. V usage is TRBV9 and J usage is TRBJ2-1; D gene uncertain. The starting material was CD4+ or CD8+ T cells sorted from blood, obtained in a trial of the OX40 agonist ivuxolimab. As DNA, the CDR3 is TGTGCCAGCTCCCTGGGGAACAATGAGCAGTTCTTC. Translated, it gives CASSLGNNEQFF.